The present entry profiles one T cell receptor (beta chain) with its context. This CDR3 region has 14 residues. Germline V gives CDR1 LNHDA, CDR2 SQIVND (reference sequence). Trimming left V 7 bases short and J 6 bases short, with 17 bases between. The data derive from a study of blood T cell repertoires in COVID-19. Study-level information: The United States, Italy and Spain were the sources of the acute and convalescent COVID-19 samples.

Libraries were prepared by immunoSEQ multiplex PCR; TCRdb keeps only in-frame clonotypes and omits some of them. The sample has about 78,000 clones, about nine tenths seen once. The clonotype originates from a woman aged 45-65 years in a cohort sampled during active COVID-19. The sample was peripheral blood. The chain joins TRBV19 to TRBJ2-3; no reliable D call. CDR3 sequence (DNA): TGTGCCAGTACTACCCGAGGCGGTCTGGATACGCAGTATTTT. Protein product: CASTTRGGLDTQYF.